Listed below are T cell receptor beta chains from one sample, sequenced in a study of T cell responses to AZD1222 COVID-19 vaccine. This table comes from immunoSEQ multiplex PCR, and its TCRdb copy is limited to in-frame clones, with some not included. The sample lists just under 150,000 clones, about 92% seen once, with roughly 1.5% in the top ten. The starting material was peripheral blood, obtained 28 days after the second AZD1222 dose. The source is an adult who received the AZD1222 COVID-19 vaccine. CDR3s include the opening cysteine and the closing phenylalanine or tryptophan. A D gene is named only where the DNA matches it firmly. A clone size is listed for some rows: how often the clone was seen (once, few, many), or a class if it is expanded.

cdr3_nt cdr3_aa d_call v_call clone_size j_call
TGTGCCAGCAGTACCCCAGGGGTCAGGAGCAATCAGCCCCAGCATTTT CASSTPGVRSNQPQHF - TRBV6-2/TRBV6-3 - TRBJ1-5
TGTGCCAGCAGCCGCCCGGGGGCTAGCACAGATACGCAGTATTTT CASSRPGASTDTQYF - TRBV27 - TRBJ2-3
TGTGCCAGCAGTTTATTTAGTGCGGGCTCTGAAGCTTTCTTT CASSLFSAGSEAFF - TRBV28 - TRBJ1-1
TGTGCCCGGACAGGCGGCCCAGATACGCAGTATTTT CARTGGPDTQYF TRBD1 TRBV30 - TRBJ2-3
TGTGCCATCAGTGCCCCCCCCACAGGGGGCCCCCTCGACGAGCAGTACTTC CAISAPPTGGPLDEQYF TRBD1 TRBV10-3 - TRBJ2-7
TGTGCCAGCAGTTTAGGGCAGGGTTATGGCTACACCTTC CASSLGQGYGYTF - TRBV12-3/TRBV12-4 once TRBJ1-2
TGTGCCAGCAGCCAACAGGGAGACACTGAAGCTTTCTTT CASSQQGDTEAFF - TRBV7-3 - TRBJ1-1
TGTGCCAGCAGCTTGGGAGGGTTCAGTCTTCCTGGCTATGGCTACACCTTC CASSLGGFSLPGYGYTF - TRBV7-9 - TRBJ1-2
TGTGCCAGCAGTGAAGCGGAATATGCCTCTCGCGAGCAGTACTTC CASSEAEYASREQYF - TRBV6-1 - TRBJ2-7
TGTGCCATCAGTCCGGGACAGGGCGTCTACGAGCAGTACTTC CAISPGQGVYEQYF TRBD1 TRBV10-3 once TRBJ2-7
TGTGCCAGTAGGGGGACGGCTGGGGCCAACGTCCTGACTTTC CASRGTAGANVLTF - TRBV2 - TRBJ2-6
TGTGCCAGCGGTTCCCTTTCCTCAGATACGCAGTATTTT CASGSLSSDTQYF - TRBV7-3 - TRBJ2-3
TGTGCCAGCAGTTTAATAGGCAGCGGCGGCACTGAGGCTTTCTTT CASSLIGSGGTEAFF - TRBV27 - TRBJ1-1
TGCGCCAGCAGCCGCGACAGTAGTCTAGAGACCCAGTACTTC CASSRDSSLETQYF - TRBV5-1 - TRBJ2-5
TGTGCCAGCAGTTACTCCGGGACTACCTCCTACAATGAGCAGTTCTTC CASSYSGTTSYNEQFF TRBD2 TRBV6-6 - TRBJ2-1
TGCAGCGTTGGCGGCCTCTACACCTACGAGCAGTACTTC CSVGGLYTYEQYF - TRBV29-1 - TRBJ2-7
TGCGCCAGCGGGACAGGATCTTTGAACACTGAAGCTTTCTTT CASGTGSLNTEAFF TRBD1 TRBV5-1 once TRBJ1-1
TGTGCCAGCAGCTTAGGCTGGGGGACGACAGGGCAGAACACTGAAGCTTTCTTT CASSLGWGTTGQNTEAFF TRBD1 TRBV11-2 - TRBJ1-1
TGTGCCAGCAGCTCCGGGACTAGCGGGAGACTGTACAATGAGCAGTTCTTC CASSSGTSGRLYNEQFF TRBD2 TRBV7-3 - TRBJ2-1
TGTGCCAGCTACGCAGGACACGGCGGGTACGAGCAGTACTTC CASYAGHGGYEQYF - TRBV6-5 - TRBJ2-7
TGTGCCAGCAGTTTGGCATTCGGGGGGAATCAGCCCCAGCATTTT CASSLAFGGNQPQHF - TRBV27 - TRBJ1-5
TGTGCCAGTAGTATTCGGGTGTCTCAGCCCCAGCATTTT CASSIRVSQPQHF - TRBV19 - TRBJ1-5
TGTGCCAGCAGCTTAGGGAGGACAGACTATGGCTACACCTTC CASSLGRTDYGYTF - TRBV7-8 - TRBJ1-2
TGTGCCAGCGGATCTAATGAGCAGTTCTTC CASGSNEQFF - TRBV13 - TRBJ2-1
TGTGCCTGGATCCGCAGTGGCACAGATACGCAGTATTTT CAWIRSGTDTQYF - TRBV30 - TRBJ2-3
TGTGCCAGCAGCGCCCGTGATCTCCTAGTAGCTTTCTTT CASSARDLLVAFF - TRBV7-9 - TRBJ1-1
TGTGCCAGCAGCCAGAGCGGGAGTGAGCAGTTCTTC CASSQSGSEQFF TRBD2 TRBV7-9 - TRBJ2-1
TGCGCCAGCAGCCAAGAGAATACCTACGAGCAGTACTTC CASSQENTYEQYF - TRBV4-3 - TRBJ2-7
TGTGCCAGCAGTGTGGGGGCAACTAATGAAAAACTGTTTTTT CASSVGATNEKLFF - TRBV2 - TRBJ1-4
TGTGCCAGCAGTTCGATAGTAAGAGAGACCCAGTACTTC CASSSIVRETQYF - TRBV28 - TRBJ2-5
TGTGCCAGCAGTGACGGGACAGGGTATTGGGACACTGAAGCTTTCTTT CASSDGTGYWDTEAFF TRBD1 TRBV25-1 - TRBJ1-1
TGTGCCAGCAGCTTTGGCTGGGGAGCCGGGGAGCTGTTTTTT CASSFGWGAGELFF - TRBV7-2 - TRBJ2-2
TGTGCCAGCAGCTTCACGGGACTCACGGATGGCTACACCTTC CASSFTGLTDGYTF - TRBV7-8 - TRBJ1-2
TGTGCCAGCAGTTTAGACAGGGTGGGGAATTCACCCCTCCACTTT CASSLDRVGNSPLHF TRBD1 TRBV28 - TRBJ1-6
TGTGCCAGCAGTTATGCGGGAGGGCCAAACGAGCAGTACTTC CASSYAGGPNEQYF TRBD2 TRBV6-2/TRBV6-3 - TRBJ2-7
TGTGCCAGCAGCCCTGGACAGGGCGAGGGAGAGACCCAGTACTTC CASSPGQGEGETQYF TRBD1 TRBV5-5 - TRBJ2-5
TGTGCCAGCAGCTTACAGGGGGCTACTTATAATTCACCCCTCCACTTT CASSLQGATYNSPLHF TRBD1 TRBV7-2 - TRBJ1-6
TGTGCCAGCAGCCGCGGGACTGGCTACGAGCAGTACTTC CASSRGTGYEQYF - TRBV5-6 - TRBJ2-7
TGTGCCAGCAGTTACTCCACTGGGCAAGCTTTCTTT CASSYSTGQAFF - TRBV6-5 - TRBJ1-1
TGTGCCAGCAGCATTAGCGGGAGCTCCTACAATGAGCAGTTCTTC CASSISGSSYNEQFF TRBD2 TRBV13 - TRBJ2-1
TGTGCCAGTAGCCCGGGACTGCGAGTCTACGAGCAGTACTTC CASSPGLRVYEQYF - TRBV19 once TRBJ2-7
TGTGCCAGCACCGTCTCCTACGAGCAGTACTTC CASTVSYEQYF - TRBV7-2 - TRBJ2-7
TGCGCCAGCAGCTTGGGGGACAGGGACTCCTACGAGCAGTACTTC CASSLGDRDSYEQYF TRBD1 TRBV5-1 - TRBJ2-7
TGTGCCACCAGTGATTCTACTAGCGGGAGAGCGCAGTATTTT CATSDSTSGRAQYF TRBD2 TRBV24-1 once TRBJ2-3
TGTGCCAGCAGTCTCGACAGGGCTCTGAACACTGAAGCTTTCTTT CASSLDRALNTEAFF TRBD1 TRBV27 - TRBJ1-1
TGTGCCAGCAGCTTAACGGGAGGACAAGAGACCCAGTACTTC CASSLTGGQETQYF TRBD2 TRBV7-2 few TRBJ2-5
TGTGCCAGCAGCCGGACAGGGGGCGACTATGGCTACACCTTC CASSRTGGDYGYTF TRBD1 TRBV11-1 - TRBJ1-2
TGTGCCAGCAGCTTATCAGTCGTAGCCACAGATACGCAGTATTTT CASSLSVVATDTQYF - TRBV7-9 - TRBJ2-3
TGTGCCAGCAGCCCAAGGCTAGCGGGAGTGATCGGTGAGCAGTTCTTC CASSPRLAGVIGEQFF TRBD2 TRBV4-2 - TRBJ2-1
TGCGCCAGCAGCCAAGCAGACAGATCCCAAGAGACCCAGTACTTC CASSQADRSQETQYF - TRBV4-1 - TRBJ2-5
TGTGCCAGCAGAGCCCCCAGCGCTTGGGGCTACACCTTC CASRAPSAWGYTF - TRBV9 - TRBJ1-2
TGTGCCAGCAGCTCGTGGACAGGGAAAGGCAATCAGCCCCAGCATTTT CASSSWTGKGNQPQHF TRBD1 TRBV11-2 - TRBJ1-5